Listed here is a single TCR beta chain. TCRdb keeps only in-frame clones here, not all; method: immunoSEQ multiplex PCR. The table lists 69,000 or so clones, 80% of them singletons. These data belong to a study of early stage breast cancer tumors. Study summary: Most invasive tumors, about 70% of the 16, were ER+/PR+/HER2-.

Germline-derived CDR1 and CDR2 are SGDLS and YYNGEE. Unmatched junction bases numbered 6, after V lost 5 bases and J lost 0 bases. CDR3 length equals 15 residues. This TCR was recovered from a person aged 35-55 years with breast cancer. Sample: blood. This chain uses TRBV9 with TRBJ2-3; 7 bases are shared with TRBD2. CDR3 sequence: CASSASGTSTDTQYF. CDR3 sequence (DNA): TGTGCCAGCAGTGCTAGCGGTACTAGCACAGATACGCAGTATTTT.